Listed here is a single T cell receptor (beta chain). This entry comes from a study of blood T cell repertoires in COVID-19. In the study overall: Samples of COVID-19 (acute and convalescent) were obtained from the United States, Italy and Spain. Sources were T cells, B-cell-depleted T cells, or PBMCs; the material itself was cDNA or gDNA.

Germline-derived CDR1 and CDR2 are MDHEN and SYDVKM. Trimming cost V 7 bases and J 2 bases; bases outside gene matches: 4. The CDR3 has 13 residues. Authors' analysis steps: Amplification of reference gene primers was used by the study to estimate nucleated cell counts. TCRdb's copy holds only in-frame clones and misses some; the assay was immunoSEQ multiplex PCR. V, J and clone size are taken as reported in that table, and D and trimming were inferred from the DNA itself. Among 110,000 or so clones listed, roughly 80% were seen once. The TCR sequence derives from a man aged 45-60 years with acute or convalescent COVID-19. The gene calls are TRBV28 and TRBJ2-7, with TRBD1 matching over 8 bases. Material: peripheral blood. The CDR3 loop is CASTGQGTYEQYF. The CDR3 nucleotides are TGTGCCAGCACTGGACAGGGTACCTACGAGCAGTACTTC.